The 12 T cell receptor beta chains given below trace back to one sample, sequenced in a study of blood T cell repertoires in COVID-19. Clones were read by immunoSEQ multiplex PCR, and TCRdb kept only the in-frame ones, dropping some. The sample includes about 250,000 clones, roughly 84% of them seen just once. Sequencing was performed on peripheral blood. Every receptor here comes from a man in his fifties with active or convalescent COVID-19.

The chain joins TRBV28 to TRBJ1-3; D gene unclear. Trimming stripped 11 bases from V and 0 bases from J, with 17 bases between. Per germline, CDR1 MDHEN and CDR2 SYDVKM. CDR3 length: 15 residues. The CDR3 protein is CAGRGAAPSGNTIYF. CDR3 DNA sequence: TGTGCCGGCCGGGGAGCGGCGCCCTCTGGAAACACCATATATTTT.

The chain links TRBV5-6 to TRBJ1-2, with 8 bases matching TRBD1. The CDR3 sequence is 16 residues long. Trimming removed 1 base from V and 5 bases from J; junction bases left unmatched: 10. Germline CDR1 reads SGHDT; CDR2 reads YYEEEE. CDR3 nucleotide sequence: TGTGCCAGCAGCTTGAGGCAGGGGGCACGAGAGTATGGCTACACCTTC. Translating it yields CASSLRQGAREYGYTF. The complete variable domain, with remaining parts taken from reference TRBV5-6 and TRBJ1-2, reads DAGVTQSPTHLIKTRGQQVTLRCSPKSGHDTVSWYQQALGQGPQFIFQYYEEEERQRGNFPDRFSGHQFPNYSSELNVNALLLGDSALYLCASSLRQGAREYGYTFGSGTRLTVV.

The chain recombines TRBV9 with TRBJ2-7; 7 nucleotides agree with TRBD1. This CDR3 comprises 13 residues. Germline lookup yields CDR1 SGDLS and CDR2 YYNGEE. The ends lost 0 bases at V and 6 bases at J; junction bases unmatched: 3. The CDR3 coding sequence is TGTGCCAGCAGCGTAGGGGCAGGGGGCGAGCAGTACTTC. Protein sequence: CASSVGAGGEQYF.

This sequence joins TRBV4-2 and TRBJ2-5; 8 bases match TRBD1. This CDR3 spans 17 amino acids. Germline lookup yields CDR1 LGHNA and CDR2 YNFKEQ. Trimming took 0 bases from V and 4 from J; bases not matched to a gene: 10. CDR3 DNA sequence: TGTGCCAGCAGCCAAGATCTATCCAGGGGGCGGGGAGAGACCCAGTACTTC. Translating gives CASSQDLSRGRGETQYF.

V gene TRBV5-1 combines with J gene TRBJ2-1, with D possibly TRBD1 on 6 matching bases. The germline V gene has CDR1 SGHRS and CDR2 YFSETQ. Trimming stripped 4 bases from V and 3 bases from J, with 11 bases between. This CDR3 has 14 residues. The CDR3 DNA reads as TGCGCCAGCAGCGGAACAGGGCTCTACAATGAGCAGTTCTTC. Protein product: CASSGTGLYNEQFF.

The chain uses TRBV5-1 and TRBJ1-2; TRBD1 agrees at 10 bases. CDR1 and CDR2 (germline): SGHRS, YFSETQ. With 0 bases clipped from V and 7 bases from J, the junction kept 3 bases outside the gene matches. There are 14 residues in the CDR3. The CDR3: CASSLAGQGLGYTF. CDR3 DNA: TGCGCCAGCAGCTTGGCGGGACAGGGGCTTGGCTACACCTTC.

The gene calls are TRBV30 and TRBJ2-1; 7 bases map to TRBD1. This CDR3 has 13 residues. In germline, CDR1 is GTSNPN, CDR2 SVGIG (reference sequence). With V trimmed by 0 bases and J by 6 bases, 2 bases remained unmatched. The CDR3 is CAWSVSGGNEQFF. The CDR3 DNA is TGTGCCTGGAGTGTATCAGGGGGCAATGAGCAGTTCTTC.

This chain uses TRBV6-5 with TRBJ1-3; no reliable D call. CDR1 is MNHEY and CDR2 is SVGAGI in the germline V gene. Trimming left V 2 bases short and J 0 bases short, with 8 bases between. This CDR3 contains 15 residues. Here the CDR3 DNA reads TGTGCCAGCAGTTACGGCGGGTACTCTGGAAACACCATATATTTT. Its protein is CASSYGGYSGNTIYF.

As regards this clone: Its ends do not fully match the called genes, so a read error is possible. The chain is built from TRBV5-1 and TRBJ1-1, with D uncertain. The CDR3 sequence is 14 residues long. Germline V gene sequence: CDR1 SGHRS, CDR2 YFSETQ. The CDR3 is CASSLGPGNSEAFF. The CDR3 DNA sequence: TGCGCCAGCAGCTTAGGACCCGGGAACTCTGAAGCTTTCTTT.

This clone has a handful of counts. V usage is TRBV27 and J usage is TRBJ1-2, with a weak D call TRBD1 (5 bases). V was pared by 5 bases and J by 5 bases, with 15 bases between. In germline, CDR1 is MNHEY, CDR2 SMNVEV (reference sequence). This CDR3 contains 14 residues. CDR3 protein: CASSAQGALYGYTF. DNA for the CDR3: TGTGCCAGCAGTGCCCAGGGCGCCCTATATGGCTACACCTTC.

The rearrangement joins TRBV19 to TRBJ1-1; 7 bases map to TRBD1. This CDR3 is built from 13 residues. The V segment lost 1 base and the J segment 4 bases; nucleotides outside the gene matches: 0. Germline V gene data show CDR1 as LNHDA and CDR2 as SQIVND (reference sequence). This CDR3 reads CASSIGTGTEAFF. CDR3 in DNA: TGTGCCAGTAGTATAGGGACAGGCACTGAAGCTTTCTTT.

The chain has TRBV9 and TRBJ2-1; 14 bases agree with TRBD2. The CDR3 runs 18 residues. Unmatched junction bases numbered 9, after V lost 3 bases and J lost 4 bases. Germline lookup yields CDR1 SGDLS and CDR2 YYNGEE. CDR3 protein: CASSARGTSGGHYNEQFF. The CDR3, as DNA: TGTGCCAGCAGCGCGAGGGGGACTAGCGGGGGCCATTACAATGAGCAGTTCTTC.